This is a list of T cell receptor beta chains from one sample in a study of STAT5B mutations in CD4+ large granular lymphocyte leukemia. Sequencing was performed with immunoSEQ multiplex PCR; in TCRdb, only in-frame clones are kept and a portion is missing. The sample records more than 4,000 clones, just under 80% being singletons. The sequencing input was PBMCs. These receptors came from a man between 65 and 79 years old with CD4+ T-cell large granular lymphocyte leukemia. Both conserved end residues are part of each CDR3. D genes are given only for firm matches. The listing skips clone size in some rows; elsewhere it reads once, few, many or a size class.

clone_size	d_call	j_call	v_call	cdr3_nt	cdr3_aa
.	TRBD1	TRBJ2-7	TRBV7-9	TGTGCCAGCAGCTCGACAGGGGTCTACGAGCAGTACTTC	CASSSTGVYEQYF
.	.	TRBJ2-7	TRBV6-1	TGTGCCAGCATAGGGGACGGGAGCTCCTACGAGCAGTACTTC	CASIGDGSSYEQYF
.	.	TRBJ1-1	TRBV5-1	TGCGCCAGCAGCTTGGAAGTCGGCGCATGGGGCACTGAAGCTTTCTTT	CASSLEVGAWGTEAFF
.	TRBD2	TRBJ2-3	TRBV28	TGTGCCAGCAGTTTAGGCACTAGCGGATATGATACGCAGTATTTT	CASSLGTSGYDTQYF
.	TRBD1	TRBJ2-7	TRBV10-2	TGCGCCAGCAGTGGTGCGGACAGGGTTTGGGAGCAGTACTTC	CASSGADRVWEQYF
.	.	TRBJ2-2	TRBV27	TGTGCCAGCATGGCGGGAACGAATACCGGGGAGCTGTTTTTT	CASMAGTNTGELFF
.	.	TRBJ2-7	TRBV20-1	TGCAGTGCTAGGGATGGGTACGAGCAGTACTTC	CSARDGYEQYF
.	TRBD1	TRBJ2-3	TRBV5-4	TGTGCCAGCAGGACCGGGACAGTCAGCACAGATACGCAGTATTTT	CASRTGTVSTDTQYF
.	.	TRBJ1-1	TRBV27	TGTGCCAGCAGTTCCCGGGGGAGCACTGAAGCTTTCTTT	CASSSRGSTEAFF
.	TRBD1	TRBJ2-2	TRBV4-1	TGCGCCAGCAGCCAGGACCGGACAGGGTGGACCGGGGAGCTGTTTTTT	CASSQDRTGWTGELFF
.	.	TRBJ2-7	TRBV29-1	TGCAGCGGGGGCGGTAGCTCCTACGAGCAGTACTTC	CSGGGSSYEQYF
.	TRBD1	TRBJ1-4	TRBV7-9	TGTGCCAGCAGCAGGTGGACAGGGGGATTTGAAAAACTGTTTTTT	CASSRWTGGFEKLFF
.	.	TRBJ1-2	TRBV7-2	TGTGCCAGCAGCTTAGGGGGCCTTAACTATGGCTACACCTTC	CASSLGGLNYGYTF
.	.	TRBJ2-5	TRBV28	TGTGCCAGCAGCACCTCCGGGTTGGGGGAGTTGAGCGGGGAGACCCAGTACTTC	CASSTSGLGELSGETQYF
.	TRBD2	TRBJ2-7	TRBV5-1	TGCGCCAGCAGCTTGCCTAGCGGGAGCTACGAGCAGTACTTC	CASSLPSGSYEQYF
.	TRBD1	TRBJ1-4	TRBV5-1	TGCGCCAGCAGCTTGGGAGCAGGGGGAGGCACTAATGAAAAACTGTTTTTT	CASSLGAGGGTNEKLFF
.	.	TRBJ1-5	TRBV29-1	TGCAGCGTTCAGGGGTCCACCCCAGATCAGCCCCAGCATTTT	CSVQGSTPDQPQHF
once	TRBD1	TRBJ1-2	TRBV28	TGTGCCAGCAGTTCCGGGGACAGCTACTATGGCTACACCTTC	CASSSGDSYYGYTF
.	TRBD1	TRBJ2-7	TRBV11-2	TGTGCCAGCAGCTCCCGACAGGGGCCCTACGAGCAGTACTTC	CASSSRQGPYEQYF
once	.	TRBJ2-7	TRBV29-1	TGCAGCGTTGAAGGGTCGGGCTACGAGCAGTACTTC	CSVEGSGYEQYF
.	.	TRBJ2-5	TRBV5-1	TGCGCCAGCAGCTTGTACCAGCAAGAGACCCAGTACTTC	CASSLYQQETQYF
few	.	TRBJ1-4	TRBV4-1	TGCGCCAGCAGCATGGACGGGGGTGTTCGACTGTTTTTT	CASSMDGGVRLFF
.	.	TRBJ2-2	TRBV5-1	TGCGCCAGCAGCACACGCACAGGGAACACCGGGGAGCTGTTTTTT	CASSTRTGNTGELFF
.	.	TRBJ2-7	TRBV19	TGTGCCAGTAGGACTTTGGGGAGCGAGCAGTACTTC	CASRTLGSEQYF
.	TRBD2	TRBJ2-1	TRBV5-1	TGCGCCAGCAGAACGACTAGCGGGAGCCCCAAGCAGTTCTTC	CASRTTSGSPKQFF
.	.	TRBJ2-3	TRBV28	TGTGCCACCGGGGGTCCTTCCACAGATACGCAGTATTTT	CATGGPSTDTQYF
.	TRBD1	TRBJ1-6	TRBV28	TGTGCCAGCAAGCGAACAGGGGGCGGCGGTTCACCCCTCCACTTT	CASKRTGGGGSPLHF
.	.	TRBJ1-3	TRBV7-8	TGTGCCAGCAGCTTAGTGGGCAGAGGAAACACCATATATTTT	CASSLVGRGNTIYF